One and the same sample provided the 23 T cell receptor beta chains below, sequenced in a study of T cells after yellow fever vaccination. TCRdb redid the calling of the 5' RACE reads with MiXCR, one entry per CDR3 protein. This table has 170,000 or so distinct CDR3 sequences, approximately 6.2% appearing once. This specimen was CD4+ T cells sorted from PBMCs, taken on the day of the first yellow fever vaccination. Every receptor here comes from a man aged 18-30 years who received the YFV17D yellow fever vaccine.

The chain employs TRBV10-3 and TRBJ2-5; D may correspond to TRBD1 or TRBD2 (5 bases each). V was clipped by 2 bases and J by 3 bases, with 16 bases between them. Germline lookup yields CDR1 ENHRY and CDR2 SYGVKD. The CDR3 runs 16 residues. CDR3 sequence (DNA): TGTGCCATCAGTGAGGGGGACCGAGGGAGTGAAGAGACCCAGTACTTC. It translates to CAISEGDRGSEETQYF.

Ten or more counts support this clonotype. The chain couples TRBV28 to TRBJ2-1, with 8 positions matching TRBD1. Trimming cost V 6 bases and J 0 bases; bases outside gene matches: 7. The CDR3 covers 16 residues. Germline V gives CDR1 MDHEN, CDR2 SYDVKM. The DNA for the CDR3 is TGTGCCAGCAGCACGTCGGGACAGGCCTCCTACAATGAGCAGTTCTTC. Translation gives CASSTSGQASYNEQFF.

This clonotype was seen many times. This rearrangement joins TRBV7-2 to TRBJ2-3, with a possible D match to TRBD2 (6 bases). Trimming took off 1 base at V and 4 bases at J, with 9 bases between the two ends. CDR3 length: 14 residues. Germline loops: CDR1 SGHTA, CDR2 FQGNSA. The CDR3 spells CASSLGPGADTQYF. The CDR3 DNA sequence: TGTGCCAGCAGCTTAGGGCCGGGGGCAGATACGCAGTATTTT.

The sample holds many counts of this clonotype. The V gene is TRBV6-5, the J gene TRBJ2-3; D is unclear. CDR3 size: 15 residues. CDR1 is MNHEY, CDR2 SVGAGI, per germline. Trimming cost V 2 bases and J 2 bases, with 11 bases left between them. In DNA, the CDR3 is TGTGCCAGCAGTTACGGTCGACTCTACACAGATACGCAGTATTTT. Protein product: CASSYGRLYTDTQYF.

This chain links TRBV30 with TRBJ2-5; D might be TRBD1 or TRBD2, each matching 5 bases. CDR3 length: 13 residues. Germline CDR1 GTSNPN, CDR2 SVGIG (reference sequence). Trimming shortened V by 7 bases and J by 5 bases, and 17 bases separated the two germline ends. The CDR3 DNA follows: TGTGCCTCCCAGAGGGGAGTAGGGGAGACCCAGTACTTC. Translating gives CASQRGVGETQYF.

This clonotype was observed at least ten times. The chain recombines TRBV6-6 with TRBJ2-7, with D perhaps assigned TRBD1 or TRBD2 (5 bases each). The germline CDR1 and CDR2 sequences are MNHNY and SVGAGI (reference sequence). Trimming took 5 bases from V and 5 from J, leaving 10 bases between them. The CDR3 is 12 residues long. CDR3 nucleotides: TGTGCCAGCAGTCTGGGGGTCCACGAGCAGTACTTC. Translated: CASSLGVHEQYF.

This clonotype came up a few times. The gene calls are TRBV12-3 or TRBV12-4 and TRBJ1-1; the D is unclear. The CDR3 runs to 13 residues. V lost 2 bases, J lost 10 bases, and 14 bases lay in between. Written as DNA, the CDR3 is TGTGCCAGCAGTTTATTCGCTAAACCGGTAGCTTTCTTT. Translating gives CASSLFAKPVAFF.

This clonotype has a handful of counts. The chain links TRBV28 to TRBJ2-5; D is perhaps TRBD1 (5 bases). This CDR3 has 11 residues. Trimming removed 5 bases at V and 7 bases at J, with 8 bases between. The germline V gene encodes CDR1 MDHEN and CDR2 SYDVKM. The CDR3 region has the DNA TGTGCCAGCAGTAGAAGGGGGACCCAGTACTTC. Translating gives CASSRRGTQYF.

The sample holds many counts of this clonotype. This chain joins TRBV7-9 and TRBJ2-5; TRBD2 might be the D (6 bases). The V end was cut by 1 base, the J end by 0 bases, with 15 bases between. The CDR3 contains 17 residues. CDR1 and CDR2 (germline): SEHNR, FQNEAQ (reference sequence). The CDR3 reads CASSLVLATLYQETQYF. The CDR3 nucleotides are TGTGCCAGCAGCTTAGTTCTAGCGACGCTGTACCAAGAGACCCAGTACTTC.

The gene calls are TRBV6-5 and TRBJ2-1; maybe TRBD1 (5 bases). Germline-derived CDR1 and CDR2 are MNHEY and SVGAGI. Trimming took off 6 bases at V and 10 bases at J, with 19 bases between the two ends. The CDR3 loop spans 14 amino acids. The CDR3 is CASRPLLRGMEQFF. The CDR3 nucleotides are TGTGCCAGCAGACCTTTACTTAGGGGTATGGAGCAGTTCTTC.

This clonotype was detected a few times. This sequence joins TRBV29-1 and TRBJ2-3; D is possibly TRBD1 or TRBD2 (5 bases each). Germline assignment: CDR1 SQVTM and CDR2 ANQGSEA. There are 13 residues in the CDR3. The V end was cut by 7 bases, the J end by 3 bases, with 14 bases between. The CDR3 sequence: CSGGSVSTDTQYF. The CDR3, as DNA: TGCAGCGGGGGGTCCGTTTCAACAGATACGCAGTATTTT.

This clonotype was detected only a few times. The rearrangement links TRBV5-1 to TRBJ2-4, with 8 bases identical to TRBD2. The CDR3 is made up of 15 amino acids. V lost 2 bases to trimming and J lost 9 bases; unmatched junction nucleotides: 10. CDR1 and CDR2 from the germline V gene are SGHRS and YFSETQ. CDR3 protein: CASSLSSGGDSIQYF. The DNA for the CDR3 is TGCGCCAGCAGCTTATCTTCGGGGGGGGATAGCATTCAGTACTTC.

In this sample, this clonotype turned up many times. The chain's CDR3 is CAWGTGGYTGELFF. CDR3 in DNA: TGTGCCTGGGGGACAGGGGGCTATACCGGGGAGCTGTTTTTT. This sequence joins TRBV30 and TRBJ2-2; 12 bases agree with TRBD1. Germline V gives CDR1 GTSNPN, CDR2 SVGIG (reference sequence). Unmatched junction bases numbered 3, after V lost 5 bases and J lost 5 bases. CDR3 size: 14 residues.

The J gene is TRBJ2-3, the V gene TRBV5-1; D perhaps matches TRBD1 (6 bases). Germline assignment: CDR1 SGHRS and CDR2 YFSETQ. V lost 4 bases and J lost 1, with 10 bases in between. This CDR3 is built from 14 residues. CDR3 DNA: TGCGCCAGCAGCGACGCAGGGGGCACAGATACGCAGTATTTT. This encodes CASSDAGGTDTQYF.

The sample holds many counts of this clonotype. The J gene is TRBJ1-4, the V gene TRBV4-2, with 9 bases fitting TRBD1. This CDR3 has 19 amino acids. Germline assignment: CDR1 LGHNA and CDR2 YNFKEQ. Trimming removed 0 bases from V and 7 bases from J; junction bases left unmatched: 15. DNA for the CDR3: TGTGCCAGCAGCCAAGAAGCGCCCGGGACAGGGAATTTCGTTGAAAAACTGTTTTTT. The encoded protein is CASSQEAPGTGNFVEKLFF.

The gene calls are TRBV12-3 or TRBV12-4 and TRBJ2-4; no clear D. The CDR3 is 12 amino acids. V lost 9 bases, J lost 1 base, and 7 bases lay in between. The CDR3 DNA sequence: TGTGCCAGTTCCCAGGCCAAAAACATTCAGTACTTC. Encoded protein: CASSQAKNIQYF.

This chain joins TRBV20-1 and TRBJ1-5; D perhaps matches TRBD1 (5 bases). This CDR3 contains 13 residues. The V gene lost 3 bases and the J gene lost 7 bases, with 13 bases spanning the gap. Germline V gene lookup returns CDR1 DFQATT and CDR2 SNEGSKA (reference sequence). The CDR3 loop reads CSARFREGQPQHF. The DNA of the CDR3 is TGCAGTGCTAGGTTCAGGGAGGGACAGCCCCAGCATTTT.

The table lists this clonotype with many counts. The V call is TRBV20-1, the J call TRBJ2-5, with D perhaps assigned TRBD1 or TRBD2 (6 bases each). V gave up 3 bases and J gave up 1 base, with 12 bases separating them. CDR3 length: 14 residues. Germline lookup yields CDR1 DFQATT and CDR2 SNEGSKA (reference sequence). In DNA form, the CDR3 reads TGCAGTGCTAGTGACCGGGGGCGCCAAGAGACCCAGTACTTC. This encodes CSASDRGRQETQYF.

This clonotype came up many times. V gene TRBV24-1 combines with J gene TRBJ2-1, with 9 bases aligning to TRBD2. The CDR3 contains 14 residues. The junction had 4 bases not matched to a gene; V was cut back by 4 bases and J by 7 bases. Per germline, CDR1 KGHDR and CDR2 SFDVKD. Here the CDR3 DNA reads TGTGCCACCAGTGAGCGGGGGGGCCGGAATGAGCAGTTCTTC. This sequence encodes CATSERGGRNEQFF.

The V and J genes are TRBV5-4 and TRBJ2-3; TRBD2 matches 10 bases. The germline V gene encodes CDR1 SGHNT and CDR2 YYREEE (reference sequence). The CDR3 spans 17 residues. The junction had 8 bases not matched to a gene; V was cut back by 4 bases and J by 0 bases. CDR3 coding DNA: TGTGCCAGCAGCACCAATAGCGGGGGGTTTAGCACAGATACGCAGTATTTT. This sequence encodes CASSTNSGGFSTDTQYF. The entire variable domain, with the rest obtained from reference TRBV5-4 and TRBJ2-3, is as follows: ETGVTQSPTHLIKTRGQQVTLRCSSQSGHNTVSWYQQALGQGPQFIFQYYREEENGRGNFPPRFSGLQFPNYSSELNVNALELDDSALYLCASSTNSGGFSTDTQYFGPGTRLTVL.

This clonotype was seen ten or more times. This chain connects TRBV5-1 to TRBJ2-2, with D perhaps assigned TRBD1 or TRBD2 (5 bases each). The germline V gene encodes CDR1 SGHRS and CDR2 YFSETQ. V lost 0 bases and J 6 bases, leaving 18 bases between the germline ends. The CDR3 is 17 residues long. This CDR3 is CASSLEGPGRPSGELFF. In DNA form, the CDR3 reads TGCGCCAGCAGCTTGGAAGGTCCGGGGCGACCTTCCGGGGAGCTGTTTTTT. Complete variable domain (other parts from reference TRBV5-1 and TRBJ2-2): KAGVTQTPRYLIKTRGQQVTLSCSPISGHRSVSWYQQTPGQGLQFLFEYFSETQRNKGNFPGRFSGRQFSNSRSEMNVSTLELGDSALYLCASSLEGPGRPSGELFFGEGSRLTVL.

The chain couples TRBV4-1 to TRBJ1-1; TRBD1 agrees at 11 bases. There are 16 residues in the CDR3. V dropped 1 base and J dropped 11; count of bases not matched to a gene: 12. Looked up from germline, CDR1 is MGHRA and CDR2 is YSYEKL. The CDR3 DNA follows: TGCGCCAGCAGCCAAGGGACAGGGGGCCCGCCCGAAGGGGCTTTCTTT. Protein product: CASSQGTGGPPEGAFF.

This clonotype was seen at least ten times. V and J are TRBV10-3 and TRBJ1-1; 8 bases are a match to TRBD1. The CDR3 is made up of 14 amino acids. CDR1 is ENHRY, CDR2 SYGVKD, per germline. The trim removed 4 bases at V and 3 bases at J, leaving 4 bases unmatched. CDR3: CAISVTGEDTEAFF. In DNA form, the CDR3 reads TGTGCCATCAGTGTGACAGGGGAGGACACTGAAGCTTTCTTT.